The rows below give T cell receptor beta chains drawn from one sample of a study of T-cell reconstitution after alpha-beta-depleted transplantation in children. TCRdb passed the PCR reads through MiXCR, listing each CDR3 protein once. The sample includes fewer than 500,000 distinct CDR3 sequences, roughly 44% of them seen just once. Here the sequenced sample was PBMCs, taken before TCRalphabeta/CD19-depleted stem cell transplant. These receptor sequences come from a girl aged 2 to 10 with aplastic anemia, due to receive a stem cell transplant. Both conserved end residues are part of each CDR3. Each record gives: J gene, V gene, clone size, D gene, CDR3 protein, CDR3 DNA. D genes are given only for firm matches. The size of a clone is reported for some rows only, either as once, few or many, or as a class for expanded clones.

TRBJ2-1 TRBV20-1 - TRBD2 CSAKSGGAYNEQFF TGCAGTGCTAAAAGCGGGGGGGCCTACAATGAGCAGTTCTTC
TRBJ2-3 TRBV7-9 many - CASSFRPYGDTQYF TGTGCCAGCAGCTTCCGCCCCTATGGGGATACGCAGTATTTT
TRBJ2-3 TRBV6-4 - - CASSDGASEPDTQYF TGTGCCAGCAGTGACGGCGCTAGCGAGCCAGATACGCAGTATTTT
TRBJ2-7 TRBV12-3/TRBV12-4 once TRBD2 CASGSSGSREQYF TGTGCCAGCGGGAGTAGCGGGAGTCGGGAGCAGTACTTC
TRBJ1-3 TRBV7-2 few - CASSSGANGNTIYF TGTGCCAGCAGCTCAGGGGCGAATGGAAACACCATATATTTT
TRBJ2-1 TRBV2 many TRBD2 CASSSPSGTSGSSYNEQFF TGTGCCAGCAGCTCCCCCTCCGGGACTAGCGGGAGCTCCTACAATGAGCAGTTCTTC
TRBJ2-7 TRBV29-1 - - CSVTRPGVYEQYF TGCAGCGTGACTAGACCGGGTGTCTACGAGCAGTACTTC
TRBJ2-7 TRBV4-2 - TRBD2 CASSQALSGSSYEQYF TGTGCCAGCAGCCAAGCCTTAAGCGGGAGCTCCTACGAGCAGTACTTC
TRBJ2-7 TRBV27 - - CASSFGAGLSKYEQYF TGTGCCAGCAGTTTCGGGGCAGGGCTCTCGAAGTACGAGCAGTACTTC
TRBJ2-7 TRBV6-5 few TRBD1 CASSYSRRQGAYEQYF TGTGCCAGCAGTTACTCAAGGAGACAGGGGGCCTACGAGCAGTACTTC
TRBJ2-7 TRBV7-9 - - CASSLSSRGSYEQSF TGTGCCAGCAGCTTAAGTTCCCGGGGATCCTACGAGCAGTCCTTC
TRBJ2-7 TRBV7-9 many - CASSLSEQVTNEQYF TGTGCCAGCAGCTTAAGTGAACAGGTCACGAACGAGCAGTACTTC
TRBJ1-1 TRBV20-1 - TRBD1 CSAYNRGGNTEAFF TGCAGTGCATATAACAGGGGGGGGAACACTGAAGCTTTCTTT
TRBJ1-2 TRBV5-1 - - CASSSTPVRDGYTF TGCGCCAGCAGCTCAACGCCGGTCAGGGATGGCTACACCTTC
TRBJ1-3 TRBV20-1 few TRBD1 CSAADRATGNTIYF TGCAGTGCTGCGGACAGGGCTACTGGAAACACCATATATTTT
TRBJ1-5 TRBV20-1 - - CSARDEAGRNQPQHF TGCAGTGCTAGAGATGAGGCAGGGAGGAATCAGCCCCAGCATTTT
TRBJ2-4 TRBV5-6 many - CASSLTGAGNIQYF TGTGCCAGCAGCTTGACGGGGGCCGGGAACATTCAGTACTTC
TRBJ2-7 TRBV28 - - CASSMAGNFYEQYF TGTGCCAGCAGTATGGCAGGGAACTTTTACGAGCAGTACTTC
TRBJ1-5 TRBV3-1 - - CASSQGATGSQQPQHF TGTGCCAGCAGCCAGGGGGCCACAGGATCCCAACAGCCCCAGCATTTT
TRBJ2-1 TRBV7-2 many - CASSPEGLTYNEQFF TGTGCCAGCAGCCCCGAGGGACTTACCTACAATGAGCAGTTCTTC
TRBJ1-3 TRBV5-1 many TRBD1 CASSLSTGHSGNTIYF TGCGCCAGCAGCTTGTCGACAGGGCACTCTGGAAACACCATATATTTT
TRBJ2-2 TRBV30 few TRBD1 CAWRKGQFITGELFF TGTGCCTGGAGAAAGGGACAGTTTATCACCGGGGAGCTGTTTTTT
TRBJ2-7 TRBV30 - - CAWSVDYEQYF TGTGCCTGGAGTGTAGATTACGAGCAGTACTTC
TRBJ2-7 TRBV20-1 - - CSARAFPDGYEQYF TGCAGTGCTAGAGCCTTCCCGGACGGGTACGAGCAGTACTTC
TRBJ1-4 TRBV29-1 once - CSVEDPGANEKLFF TGCAGCGTTGAAGATCCAGGGGCTAATGAAAAACTGTTTTTT
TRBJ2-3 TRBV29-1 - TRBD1 CSIDETGGTDTQYF TGCAGCATTGATGAAACAGGGGGGACAGATACGCAGTATTTT
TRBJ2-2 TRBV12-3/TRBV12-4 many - CASSLSVSFGGELFF TGTGCCAGCAGTTTATCGGTCTCCTTCGGCGGGGAGCTGTTTTTT
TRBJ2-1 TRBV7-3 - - CASSTGGRQRGVPYNEQFF TGTGCCAGCAGCACAGGGGGGAGGCAGCGGGGGGTCCCCTACAATGAGCAGTTCTTC
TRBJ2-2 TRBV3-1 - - CASMGRVVSHKAGELFF TGTGCCAGCATGGGTCGCGTCGTGAGCCATAAGGCCGGGGAGCTGTTTTTT
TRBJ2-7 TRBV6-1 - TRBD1 CASRATGTGIYEQYF TGTGCCAGCAGGGCAACCGGGACAGGGATCTACGAGCAGTACTTC
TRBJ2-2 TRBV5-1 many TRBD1 CASSSDTRDSGELFF TGCGCCAGCAGCTCAGATACACGGGACAGCGGGGAGCTGTTTTTT
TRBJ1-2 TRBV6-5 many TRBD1 CASSYPVQGAKGYGYTF TGTGCCAGCAGTTACCCCGTACAGGGGGCTAAGGGCTATGGCTACACCTTC
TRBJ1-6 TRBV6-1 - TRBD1 CASTRTGDNSPLHF TGTGCCAGCACGCGGACAGGGGACAATTCACCCCTCCACTTT
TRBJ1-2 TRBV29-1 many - CSVLAEYGYTF TGCAGCGTTCTCGCGGAGTATGGCTACACCTTC
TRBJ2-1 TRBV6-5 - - CASSWGVPRDEQFF TGTGCCAGCAGTTGGGGGGTTCCTAGGGATGAGCAGTTCTTC
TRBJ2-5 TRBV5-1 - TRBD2 CASSPTSGGPLETQYF TGCGCCAGCAGCCCGACTAGCGGGGGGCCCTTAGAGACCCAGTACTTC